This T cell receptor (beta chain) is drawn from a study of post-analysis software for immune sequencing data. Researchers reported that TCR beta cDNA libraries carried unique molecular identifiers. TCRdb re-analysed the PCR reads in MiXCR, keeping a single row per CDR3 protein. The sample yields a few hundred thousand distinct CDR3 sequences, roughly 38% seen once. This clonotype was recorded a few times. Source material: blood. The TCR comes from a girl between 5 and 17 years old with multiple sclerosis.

Written as DNA, the CDR3 is TGCGCCAGCAGCTTGAGGGGCCCGGCGAACACTGAAGCTTTCTTT. Its translation is CASSLRGPANTEAFF. This chain uses TRBV5-1 with TRBJ1-1; maybe TRBD1 (5 bases). The CDR3 is 15 residues long. Germline CDR1 is SGHRS and CDR2 is YFSETQ. The V end was cut by 1 base, the J end by 1 base, with 11 bases between.